The text below deals with one T cell receptor beta chain. This sample is part of a study of T-cell memory formation after mild COVID-19. Trimming took off 1 base at V and 6 bases at J, with 19 bases between the two ends. The CDR3 sequence is 16 residues long. Germline lookup yields CDR1 SGHRS and CDR2 YFSETQ. TCRdb reanalysed the 5' RACE reads using MiXCR and keeps one entry per CDR3 protein. Among about 30,000 distinct CDR3 sequences, roughly an eighth were seen once, and the ten largest hold about 15%. This TCR came from an adult woman who had mild COVID-19 (a few samples of this study predate the infection). Cell type and time point are not known. The chain is built from TRBV5-1 and TRBJ2-5; D may be TRBD1 (6 bases). The sequencing sample was made of PBMCs or a T cell subset sorted from them (not recorded which). The CDR3 sequence: CASSLNLRTAHQTQYF. Written as DNA, the CDR3 is TGCGCCAGCAGCTTGAATCTCCGGACAGCCCATCAGACCCAGTACTTC.